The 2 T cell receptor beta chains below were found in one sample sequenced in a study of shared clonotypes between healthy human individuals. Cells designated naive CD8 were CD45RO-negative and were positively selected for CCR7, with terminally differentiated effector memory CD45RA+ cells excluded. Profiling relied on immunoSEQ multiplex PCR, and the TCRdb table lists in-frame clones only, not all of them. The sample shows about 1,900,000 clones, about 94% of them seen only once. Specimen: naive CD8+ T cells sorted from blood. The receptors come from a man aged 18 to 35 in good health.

The CDR3 loop is CASSWGLGGSSDEQFF. In nucleotides, the CDR3 is TGCGCCAGCAGCTGGGGTCTGGGCGGGAGTTCCGATGAGCAGTTCTTC. This chain links TRBV5-1 with TRBJ2-1; 7 bases fit TRBD2. The V gene end was trimmed by 3 bases and the J gene end by 8 bases; junction bases not matched to a gene: 14. The length of the CDR3 is 16 residues. Per the germline V gene, CDR1 is SGHRS and CDR2 is YFSETQ. Full variable domain (outside the CDR3, taken from reference TRBV5-1 and TRBJ2-1): KAGVTQTPRYLIKTRGQQVTLSCSPISGHRSVSWYQQTPGQGLQFLFEYFSETQRNKGNFPGRFSGRQFSNSRSEMNVSTLELGDSALYLCASSWGLGGSSDEQFFGPGTRLTVL.

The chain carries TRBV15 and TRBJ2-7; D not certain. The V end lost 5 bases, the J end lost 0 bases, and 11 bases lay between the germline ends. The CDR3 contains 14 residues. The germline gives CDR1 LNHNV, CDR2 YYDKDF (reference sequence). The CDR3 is CATSLIESSYEQYF. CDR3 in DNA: TGTGCCACCAGCCTAATAGAGAGCTCCTACGAGCAGTACTTC.